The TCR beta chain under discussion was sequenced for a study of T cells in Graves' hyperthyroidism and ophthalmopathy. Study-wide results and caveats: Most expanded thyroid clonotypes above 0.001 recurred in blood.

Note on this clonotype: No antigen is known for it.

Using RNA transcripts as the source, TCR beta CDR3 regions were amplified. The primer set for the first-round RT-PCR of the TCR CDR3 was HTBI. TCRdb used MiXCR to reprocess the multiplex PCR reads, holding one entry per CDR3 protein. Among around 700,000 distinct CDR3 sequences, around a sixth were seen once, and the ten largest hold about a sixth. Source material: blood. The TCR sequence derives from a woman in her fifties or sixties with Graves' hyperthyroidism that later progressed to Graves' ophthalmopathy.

As DNA, the CDR3 is TGTGCCAGCAGCCTGGGACAGGAGGGTTTCTCACCCCTCCACTTT. The encoded protein is CASSLGQEGFSPLHF. V gene TRBV5-6 combines with J gene TRBJ1-6; the match to TRBD1 covers 8 bases. The CDR3 contains 15 residues. Looked up from germline, CDR1 is SGHDT and CDR2 is YYEEEE. The trim removed 4 bases at V and 10 bases at J, leaving 10 bases unmatched.